Listed below are T cell receptor beta chains from one sample, sequenced in a study of OX40 agonist ivuxolimab in advanced cancers. The table came from immunoSEQ multiplex PCR; TCRdb's copy has only in-frame clones and leaves some out. This repertoire shows 20,000 or so clones, around 82% found once; its top ten account for around 3.1%. The sequencing here drew on CD4+ or CD8+ T cells sorted from blood, taken in a trial of the OX40 agonist ivuxolimab. Source of these receptors: an adult with an advanced solid tumor such as melanoma, head and neck, liver or kidney cancer. CDR3s include the opening cysteine and the closing phenylalanine or tryptophan. A D gene is named only where the DNA matches it firmly. The size field is filled for only some rows; it gives once, few, many or a size class.

>.|TRBV28|TRBJ2-4|12|.
CASGGLKNIQYF
TGTGCCAGCGGGGGCCTGAAAAACATTCAGTACTTC
>.|TRBV7-2|TRBJ1-5|13|.
CASSLEAGQPQHF
TGTGCCAGCAGCTTAGAGGCGGGTCAGCCCCAGCATTTT
>.|TRBV5-6|TRBJ2-4|18|.
CASSLAVARTKAKNIQYF
TGTGCCAGCAGCTTGGCGGTAGCGAGGACTAAAGCCAAAAACATTCAGTACTTC
>TRBD1|TRBV6-5|TRBJ1-1|14|.
CASSNQGADTEAFF
TGTGCCAGCAGTAATCAGGGGGCCGACACTGAAGCTTTCTTT
>TRBD1|TRBV4-3|TRBJ2-7|15|.
CASSQSGTADYEQYF
TGCGCCAGCAGCCAATCCGGGACAGCTGACTACGAGCAGTACTTC
>TRBD2|TRBV2|TRBJ2-7|18|.
CASSEELAGGPLDYEQYF
TGTGCCAGCAGTGAGGAACTAGCGGGAGGACCGCTTGACTACGAGCAGTACTTC
>TRBD2|TRBV28|TRBJ2-4|17|few
CASSSLGGLGAKNIQYF
TGTGCCAGCAGTTCCTTGGGGGGGTTGGGGGCCAAAAACATTCAGTACTTC
>TRBD2|TRBV25-1|TRBJ2-1|16|once
CASSVFGGGVSDEQFF
TGTGCCAGCAGTGTTTTCGGCGGGGGGGTTTCGGATGAGCAGTTCTTC
>.|TRBV7-3|TRBJ2-3|15|.
CASSLDPTSTDTQYF
TGTGCCAGCAGCTTAGACCCGACTAGCACAGATACGCAGTATTTT
>.|TRBV19|TRBJ2-2|15|.
CATPSGILNTGELFF
TGTGCCACCCCTTCAGGGATTTTGAACACCGGGGAGCTGTTTTTT
>.|TRBV11-2|TRBJ2-7|15|.
CASSLVVASSYEQYF
TGTGCCAGCAGCTTAGTTGTGGCTAGCTCCTACGAGCAGTACTTC
>TRBD1|TRBV27|TRBJ2-4|12|.
CVSGTGGGGQYF
TGTGTCTCCGGGACAGGGGGCGGGGGTCAGTACTTC
>.|TRBV29-1|TRBJ2-1|13|.
CSVYSGFDNEQFF
TGCAGCGTTTATTCAGGGTTCGACAATGAGCAGTTCTTC
>.|TRBV11-2|TRBJ1-2|12|.
CATPGGTDGYTF
TGTGCCACCCCCGGGGGGACGGATGGCTACACCTTC
>.|TRBV21-1|TRBJ1-4|12|.
CASSSPGEKLFF
TGTGCCAGCAGCAGTCCAGGAGAAAAACTGTTTTTT
>.|TRBV10-3|TRBJ2-2|14|.
CAISDGPDTGELFF
TGTGCCATCAGTGATGGACCCGACACCGGGGAGCTGTTTTTT
>TRBD2|TRBV11-3|TRBJ2-2|19|.
CASSLDLGLAGLNTGELFF
TGTGCCAGCAGCTTAGATCTTGGACTAGCGGGATTGAACACCGGGGAGCTGTTTTTT
>TRBD1|TRBV6-1|TRBJ2-1|13|.
CASSGTGNNEQFF
TGTGCCAGCAGTGGGACAGGGAACAATGAGCAGTTCTTC
>.|TRBV7-9|TRBJ2-5|14|.
CASRPRGPRETQYF
TGTGCCAGCAGACCTCGTGGTCCCAGGGAGACCCAGTACTTC
>TRBD1|TRBV6-5|TRBJ1-5|15|few
CASSYSTGTDQPQHF
TGTGCCAGCAGTTACTCGACAGGGACCGATCAGCCCCAGCATTTT
>TRBD1|TRBV6-1|TRBJ1-5|15|few
CASKVGQGRNQPQHF
TGTGCCAGCAAAGTTGGACAGGGGAGAAATCAGCCCCAGCATTTT
>.|TRBV5-4|TRBJ2-7|13|.
CASSLRVSYEQYF
TGTGCCAGCAGCCTCAGGGTGAGCTACGAGCAGTACTTC
>TRBD2|TRBV5-1|TRBJ2-3|18|.
CASSFGVSASGVTDTQYF
TGCGCCAGCAGCTTTGGGGTTTCGGCTAGCGGGGTCACAGATACGCAGTATTTT
>.|TRBV4-2|TRBJ2-5|14|.
CASSSRGPQETQYF
TGTGCCAGCAGCTCTCGGGGTCCCCAAGAGACCCAGTACTTC
>TRBD1|TRBV18|TRBJ2-4|15|.
CASSPGQGVKNIQYF
TGTGCCAGCTCACCGGGACAGGGAGTAAAAAACATTCAGTACTTC
>TRBD2|TRBV5-4|TRBJ2-3|14|.
CASRNPREEDTQYF
TGTGCCAGCAGAAACCCCCGGGAGGAGGATACGCAGTATTTT
>TRBD1|TRBV10-3|TRBJ1-5|14|.
CAISGQGAGQPQHF
TGTGCCATCAGTGGACAGGGGGCAGGTCAGCCCCAGCATTTT
>.|TRBV5-4|TRBJ1-5|13|.
CASSLGPDQPQHF
TGTGCCAGCAGCTTGGGACCCGATCAGCCCCAGCATTTT
>.|TRBV19|TRBJ1-5|13|once
CASSQKGNQPQHF
TGTGCCAGTAGCCAAAAGGGGAATCAGCCCCAGCATTTT
>TRBD1|TRBV29-1|TRBJ1-2|12|.
CSVGQGNWGYTF
TGCAGCGTTGGACAGGGGAATTGGGGCTACACCTTC
>TRBD2|TRBV4-1|TRBJ2-1|17|.
CASSQGGSGGAYNEQFF
TGCGCCAGCAGCCAAGGGGGTAGCGGGGGGGCCTACAATGAGCAGTTCTTC
>.|TRBV10-3|TRBJ1-2|14|.
CAISAGQTGYGYTF
TGTGCCATCAGCGCCGGACAGACCGGCTATGGCTACACCTTC
>TRBD2|TRBV14|TRBJ2-3|19|few
CASSHLRLAGALSTDTQYF
TGTGCCAGCAGCCACCTAAGACTAGCGGGGGCTCTTAGCACAGATACGCAGTATTTT
>.|TRBV7-9|TRBJ1-1|18|.
CASSLGIGPSSTNTEAFF
TGTGCCAGCAGCTTAGGAATCGGACCGAGTTCGACTAACACTGAAGCTTTCTTT
>.|TRBV7-7|TRBJ2-1|15|.
CASSPDPSSYNEQFF
TGTGCCAGCAGCCCAGATCCGAGCTCCTACAATGAGCAGTTCTTC
>.|TRBV27|TRBJ2-7|15|.
CASRPLRKEPYEQYF
TGTGCCAGCAGACCATTGAGAAAGGAGCCCTACGAGCAGTACTTC
>.|TRBV7-2|TRBJ2-3|13|.
CASSLAGLNTQYF
TGTGCCAGCAGCTTAGCCGGACTAAATACGCAGTATTTT
>TRBD1|TRBV4-1|TRBJ1-1|16|.
CASSRSPGQGYTEAFF
TGCGCCAGCAGCCGATCACCAGGACAGGGATACACTGAAGCTTTCTTT
>.|TRBV11-2|TRBJ2-1|14|.
CASSLEPPYNEQFF
TGTGCCAGCAGCTTAGAACCACCTTACAATGAGCAGTTCTTC
>.|TRBV18|TRBJ2-1|17|.
CASSPPQRGREYNEQFF
TGTGCCAGCTCACCCCCTCAACGGGGGCGTGAATACAATGAGCAGTTCTTC
>.|TRBV7-9|TRBJ2-1|17|once
CASSLRLRTASYNEQFF
TGTGCCAGCAGCTTACGGCTAAGGACAGCCTCCTACAATGAGCAGTTCTTC
>TRBD1|TRBV11-2|TRBJ2-5|18|.
CASSLGIGTGGFWETQYF
TGTGCCAGCAGCTTAGGAATAGGGACAGGGGGCTTCTGGGAGACCCAGTACTTC
>TRBD2|TRBV5-4|TRBJ2-2|16|few
CASSLIGLAGTGELFF
TGTGCCAGCAGCTTGATTGGACTAGCAGGCACCGGGGAGCTGTTTTTT
>TRBD1|TRBV5-1|TRBJ1-1|18|.
CASSLAPGTGALNTEAFF
TGCGCCAGCAGCTTGGCCCCTGGGACAGGGGCCCTGAACACTGAAGCTTTCTTT
>.|TRBV9|TRBJ1-4|14|.
CASSVGTPNEKLFF
TGTGCCAGCAGCGTCGGGACTCCTAATGAAAAACTGTTTTTT
>TRBD1|TRBV13|TRBJ2-2|16|.
CASSLPQGAGTGELFF
TGTGCCAGCAGCTTACCACAGGGGGCTGGCACCGGGGAGCTGTTTTTT
>.|TRBV19|TRBJ2-2|15|.
CASKTGSANTGELFF
TGTGCCAGTAAGACAGGAAGCGCGAACACCGGGGAGCTGTTTTTT
>.|TRBV19|TRBJ1-2|15|.
CASSIMGQLNYGYTF
TGTGCCAGTAGTATAATGGGGCAACTTAACTATGGCTACACCTTC
>.|TRBV7-2|TRBJ2-3|16|.
CASSLNRVYGTDTQYF
TGTGCCAGCAGCTTAAACCGGGTGTATGGAACAGATACGCAGTATTTT